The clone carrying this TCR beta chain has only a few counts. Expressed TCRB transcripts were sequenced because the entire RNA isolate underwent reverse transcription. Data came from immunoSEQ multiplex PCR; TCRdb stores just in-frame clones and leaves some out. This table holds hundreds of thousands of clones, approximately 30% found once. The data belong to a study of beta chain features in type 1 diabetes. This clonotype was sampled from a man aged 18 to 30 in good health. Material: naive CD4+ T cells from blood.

CDR3: CREEWVYNEQFF. The CDR3 DNA follows: TGCAGAGAAGAGTGGGTGTACAATGAGCAGTTCTTC. The J gene is TRBJ2-1, the V gene TRBV29-1; the D is unclear. Germline V gene lookup returns CDR1 SQVTM and CDR2 ANQGSEA. The CDR3 contains 12 residues.